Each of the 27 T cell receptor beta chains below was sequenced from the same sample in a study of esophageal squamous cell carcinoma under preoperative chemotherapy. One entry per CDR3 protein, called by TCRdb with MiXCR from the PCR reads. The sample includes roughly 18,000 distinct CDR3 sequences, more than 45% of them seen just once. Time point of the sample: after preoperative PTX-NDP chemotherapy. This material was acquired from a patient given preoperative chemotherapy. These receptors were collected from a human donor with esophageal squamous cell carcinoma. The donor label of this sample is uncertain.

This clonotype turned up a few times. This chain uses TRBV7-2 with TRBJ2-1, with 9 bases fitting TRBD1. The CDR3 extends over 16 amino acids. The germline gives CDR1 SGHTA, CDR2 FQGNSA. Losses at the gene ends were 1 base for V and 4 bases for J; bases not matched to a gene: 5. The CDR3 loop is CASSLDGTGQYNEQFF. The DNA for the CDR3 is TGTGCCAGCAGCTTAGACGGGACAGGGCAATACAATGAGCAGTTCTTC.

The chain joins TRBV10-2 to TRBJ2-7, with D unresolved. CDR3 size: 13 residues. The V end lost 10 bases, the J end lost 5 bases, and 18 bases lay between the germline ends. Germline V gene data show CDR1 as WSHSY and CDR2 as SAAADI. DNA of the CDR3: TGCGCCACCTCGTACTCGTGGTCCAACGAGCAGTACTTC. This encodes CATSYSWSNEQYF.

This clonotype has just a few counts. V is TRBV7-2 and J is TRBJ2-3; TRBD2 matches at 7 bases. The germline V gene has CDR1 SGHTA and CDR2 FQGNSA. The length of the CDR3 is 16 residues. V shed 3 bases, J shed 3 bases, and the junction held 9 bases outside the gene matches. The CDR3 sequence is CASSFVKRDATDTQYF. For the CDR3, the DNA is TGTGCCAGCAGCTTCGTGAAGCGGGACGCGACAGATACGCAGTATTTT.

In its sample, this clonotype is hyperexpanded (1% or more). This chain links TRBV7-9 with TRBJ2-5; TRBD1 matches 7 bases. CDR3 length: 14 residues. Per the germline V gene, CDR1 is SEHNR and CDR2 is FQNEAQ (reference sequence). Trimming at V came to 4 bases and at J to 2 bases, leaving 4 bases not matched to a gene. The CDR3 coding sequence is TGTGCCAGCAGCTCGACAGGGTGGCAAGAGACCCAGTACTTC. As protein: CASSSTGWQETQYF.

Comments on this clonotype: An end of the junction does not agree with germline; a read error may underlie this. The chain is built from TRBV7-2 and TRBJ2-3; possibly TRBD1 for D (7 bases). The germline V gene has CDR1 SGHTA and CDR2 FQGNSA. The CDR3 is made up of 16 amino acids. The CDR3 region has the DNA TGTGCCAGCAGGGGACGAGGGGGCGGGGACACAGAGACGCAGTATTTC. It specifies CASRGRGGGDTETQYF.

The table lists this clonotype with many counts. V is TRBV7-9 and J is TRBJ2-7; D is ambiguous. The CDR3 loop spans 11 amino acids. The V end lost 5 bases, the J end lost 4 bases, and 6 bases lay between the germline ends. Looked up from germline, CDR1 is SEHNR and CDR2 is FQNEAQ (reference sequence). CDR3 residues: CASSPLYEQYF. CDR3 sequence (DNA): TGTGCCAGCAGCCCATTATACGAGCAGTACTTC.

The CDR3 DNA sequence: TGTGCTAGTGGTTTGGGGACAGGCCAAGAGACCCAGTACTTC. It encodes CASGLGTGQETQYF. The chain is built from TRBV12-5 and TRBJ2-1; TRBD1 aligns across 7 bases. Near its end, the DNA agrees better with TRBJ2-5, so the J call may be wrong. The CDR3 consists of 14 residues. Germline V lookup: CDR1 LGHNT, CDR2 FRNRAP.

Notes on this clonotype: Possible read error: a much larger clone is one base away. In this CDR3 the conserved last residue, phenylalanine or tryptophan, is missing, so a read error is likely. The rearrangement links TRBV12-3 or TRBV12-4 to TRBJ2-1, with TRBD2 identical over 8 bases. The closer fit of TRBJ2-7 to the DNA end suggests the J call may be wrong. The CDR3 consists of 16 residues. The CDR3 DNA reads TGTGCCAGCAGCCCCACTTGGCGGGGGGCCACCTACGAGCAGTACCTC. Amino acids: CASSPTWRGATYEQYL.

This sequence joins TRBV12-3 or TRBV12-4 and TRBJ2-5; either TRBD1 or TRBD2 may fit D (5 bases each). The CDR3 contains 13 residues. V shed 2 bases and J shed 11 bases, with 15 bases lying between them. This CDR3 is CASSLRLGVEQYF. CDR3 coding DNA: TGTGCCAGCAGTTTACGATTGGGGGTTGAGCAGTACTTC.

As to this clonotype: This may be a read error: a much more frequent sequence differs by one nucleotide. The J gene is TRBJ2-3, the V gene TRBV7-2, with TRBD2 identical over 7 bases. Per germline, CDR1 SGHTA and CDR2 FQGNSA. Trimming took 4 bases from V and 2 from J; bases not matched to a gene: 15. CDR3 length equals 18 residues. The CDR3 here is CASSSTSWPGTTTDTQYF. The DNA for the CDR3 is TGTGCCAGCAGCTCAACGTCGTGGCCCGGGACTACCACAGATACGCAGTATTTT.

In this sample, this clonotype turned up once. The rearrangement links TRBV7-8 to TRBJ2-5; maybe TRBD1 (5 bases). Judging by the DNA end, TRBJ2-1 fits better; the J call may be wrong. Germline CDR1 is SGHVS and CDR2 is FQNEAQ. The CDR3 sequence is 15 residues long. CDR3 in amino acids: CASSLAGQASYEQFF. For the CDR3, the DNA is TGTGCCAGCAGCTTAGCGGGGCAGGCGTCCTATGAGCAGTTCTTC.

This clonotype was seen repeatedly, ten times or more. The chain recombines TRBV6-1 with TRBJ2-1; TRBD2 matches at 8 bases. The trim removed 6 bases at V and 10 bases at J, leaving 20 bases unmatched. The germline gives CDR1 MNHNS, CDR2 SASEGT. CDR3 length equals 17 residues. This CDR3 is CASRSGGASGWGGEQFF. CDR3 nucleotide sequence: TGTGCCAGCAGGAGCGGAGGGGCTAGCGGGTGGGGGGGGGAGCAGTTCTTC.

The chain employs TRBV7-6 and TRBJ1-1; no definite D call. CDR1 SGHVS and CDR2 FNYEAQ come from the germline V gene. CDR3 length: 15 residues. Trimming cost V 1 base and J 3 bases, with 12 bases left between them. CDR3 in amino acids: CASSLDRGGDTEAFF. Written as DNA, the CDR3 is TGTGCCAGCAGCTTAGATCGGGGAGGCGACACTGAAGCTTTCTTT.

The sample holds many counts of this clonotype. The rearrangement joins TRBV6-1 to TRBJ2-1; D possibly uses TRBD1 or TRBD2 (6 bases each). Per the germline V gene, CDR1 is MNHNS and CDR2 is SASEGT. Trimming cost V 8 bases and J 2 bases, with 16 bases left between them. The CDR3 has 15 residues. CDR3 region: CASSREAGAYNEQFF. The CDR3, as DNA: TGTGCCAGCTCTAGGGAGGCAGGGGCCTACAATGAGCAGTTCTTC.

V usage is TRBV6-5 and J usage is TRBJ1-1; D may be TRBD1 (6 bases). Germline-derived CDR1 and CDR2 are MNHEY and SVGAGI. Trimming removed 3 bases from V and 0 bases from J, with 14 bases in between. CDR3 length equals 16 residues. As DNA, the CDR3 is TGTGCCAGCAGTTATGGGGGCGCGGATATGAACACTGAAGCTTTCTTT. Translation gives CASSYGGADMNTEAFF.

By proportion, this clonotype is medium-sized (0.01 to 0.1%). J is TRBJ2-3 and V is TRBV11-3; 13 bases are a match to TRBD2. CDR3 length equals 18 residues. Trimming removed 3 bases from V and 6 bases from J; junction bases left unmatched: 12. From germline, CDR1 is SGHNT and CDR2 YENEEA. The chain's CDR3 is CASSFKQTSGRSGDTQYF. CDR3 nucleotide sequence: TGTGCCAGCAGCTTCAAACAGACTAGCGGGAGGTCCGGGGATACGCAGTATTTT.

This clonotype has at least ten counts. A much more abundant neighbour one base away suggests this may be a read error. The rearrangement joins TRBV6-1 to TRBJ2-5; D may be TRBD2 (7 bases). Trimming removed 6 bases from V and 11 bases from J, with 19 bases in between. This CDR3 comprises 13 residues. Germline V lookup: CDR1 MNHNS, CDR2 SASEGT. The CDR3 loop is CASRGGGLMEQYF. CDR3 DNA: TGTGCCAGCAGGGGCGGGGGCCTCATGGAGCAGTACTTC.

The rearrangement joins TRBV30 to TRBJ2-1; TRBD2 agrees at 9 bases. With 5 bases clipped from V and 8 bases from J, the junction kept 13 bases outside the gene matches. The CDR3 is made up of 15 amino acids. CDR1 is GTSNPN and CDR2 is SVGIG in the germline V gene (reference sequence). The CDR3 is CAWAGGGGRVDEQFF. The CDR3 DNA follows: TGTGCCTGGGCCGGCGGGGGCGGGAGGGTCGATGAGCAGTTCTTC.

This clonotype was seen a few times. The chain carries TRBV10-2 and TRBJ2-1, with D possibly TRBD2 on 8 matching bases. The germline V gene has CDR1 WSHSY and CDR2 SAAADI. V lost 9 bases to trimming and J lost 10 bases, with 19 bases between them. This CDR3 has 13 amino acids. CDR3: CASGLAGGGEQFF. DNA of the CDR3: TGCGCCAGTGGACTAGCCGGAGGGGGCGAGCAGTTCTTC.

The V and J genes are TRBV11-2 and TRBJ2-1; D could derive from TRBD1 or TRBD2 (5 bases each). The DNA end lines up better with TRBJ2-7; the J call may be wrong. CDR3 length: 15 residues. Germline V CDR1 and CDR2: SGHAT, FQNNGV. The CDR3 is CASSMTDEGNNEQYF. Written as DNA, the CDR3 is TGTGCCAGCAGTATGACAGACGAGGGGAACAATGAGCAGTACTTC.

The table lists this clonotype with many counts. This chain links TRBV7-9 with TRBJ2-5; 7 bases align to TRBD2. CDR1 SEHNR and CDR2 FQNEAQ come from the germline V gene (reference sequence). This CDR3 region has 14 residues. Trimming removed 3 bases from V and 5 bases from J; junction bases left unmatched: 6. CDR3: CASSLSSGGETQYF. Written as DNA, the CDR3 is TGTGCCAGCAGCTTGTCTAGCGGCGGGGAGACCCAGTACTTC. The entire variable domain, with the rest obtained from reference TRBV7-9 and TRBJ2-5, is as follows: DTGVSQNPRHKITKRGQNVTFRCDPISEHNRLYWYRQTLGQGPEFLTYFQNEAQLEKSRLLSDRFSAERPKGSFSTLEIQRTEQGDSAMYLCASSLSSGGETQYFGPGTRLLVL.

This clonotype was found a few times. The CDR3 here is CASSEEAGGHETQYF. In DNA form, the CDR3 reads TGTGCCAGCAGTGAAGAGGCAGGGGGGCACGAGACCCAGTACTTC. This chain joins TRBV6-1 and TRBJ2-5, with D perhaps matching TRBD1 (7 bases). Germline lookup yields CDR1 MNHNS and CDR2 SASEGT. The V end was cut by 1 base, the J end by 5 bases, with 14 bases between. The CDR3 has 15 residues.

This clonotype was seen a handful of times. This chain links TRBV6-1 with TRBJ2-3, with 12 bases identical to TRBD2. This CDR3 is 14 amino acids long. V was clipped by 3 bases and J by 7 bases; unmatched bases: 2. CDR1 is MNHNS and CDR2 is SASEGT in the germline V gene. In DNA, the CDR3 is TGTGCCAGCAGTGAGACTAGCGGGAGTCATACGCAGTATTTT. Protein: CASSETSGSHTQYF.

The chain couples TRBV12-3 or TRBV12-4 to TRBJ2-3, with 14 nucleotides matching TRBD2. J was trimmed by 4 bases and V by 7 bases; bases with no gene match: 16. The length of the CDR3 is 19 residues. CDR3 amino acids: CASNSGGLAGERSADTQYF. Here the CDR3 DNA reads TGTGCCAGCAACTCGGGGGGACTAGCGGGAGAGCGGTCTGCAGATACGCAGTATTTT.

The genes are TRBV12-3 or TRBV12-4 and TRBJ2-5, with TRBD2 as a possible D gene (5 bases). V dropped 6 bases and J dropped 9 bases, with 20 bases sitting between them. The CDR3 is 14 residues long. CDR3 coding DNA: TGTGCCAGCAGAAGGGAGATTCCAAGAGATTCCCAGTACTTC. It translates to CASRREIPRDSQYF.

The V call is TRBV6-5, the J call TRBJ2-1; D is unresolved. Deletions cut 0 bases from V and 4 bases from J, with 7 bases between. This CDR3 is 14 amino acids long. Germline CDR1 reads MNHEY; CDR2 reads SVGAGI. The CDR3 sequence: CASSYSSAYNEQFF. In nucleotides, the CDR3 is TGTGCCAGCAGTTACTCCTCGGCATACAATGAGCAGTTCTTC.

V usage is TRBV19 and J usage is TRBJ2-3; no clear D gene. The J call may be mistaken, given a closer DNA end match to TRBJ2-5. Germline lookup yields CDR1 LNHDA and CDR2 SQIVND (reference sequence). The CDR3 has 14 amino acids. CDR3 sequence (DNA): TGTGCCAGTAGTACGACCCTACTCCAAGAGACCCAGTACTTC. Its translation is CASSTTLLQETQYF.